Presented here are 7 T cell receptor beta chains from one specimen sequenced in a study of cytomegalovirus exposure and HLA in healthy donors. The PCR used 60 Vbeta and 13 Jbeta primers. The method was immunoSEQ multiplex PCR; TCRdb's version includes in-frame clones alone and lacks a portion of them. This table holds around 190,000 clones, about four fifths found once. Sequencing was performed on PBMCs. The receptors were gathered from a man younger than 30 in good health and CMV-seronegative.

The chain is built from TRBV19 and TRBJ1-1; tentative D call: TRBD1 (5 bases). This CDR3 is built from 15 residues. The V gene's germline CDR1 is LNHDA and CDR2 SQIVND (reference sequence). V was cut by 5 bases and J by 3 bases, with 16 bases left in between. The CDR3 sequence is CASSGLGGSDTEAFF. CDR3 coding DNA: TGTGCCAGTAGTGGCCTGGGGGGTTCGGACACTGAAGCTTTCTTT.

About this clone: Other DNA sequences in the sample encode the same CDR3. The chain combines TRBV11-2 with TRBJ1-2, with TRBD1 identical over 11 bases. The V gene end was trimmed by 5 bases and the J gene end by 3 bases; junction bases not matched to a gene: 2. The CDR3 loop spans 14 amino acids. The germline gives CDR1 SGHAT, CDR2 FQNNGV. Here the CDR3 DNA reads TGTGCCAGCAGCCCGGGACAGGGGGACTATGGCTACACCTTC. Protein: CASSPGQGDYGYTF.

The J gene is TRBJ2-1, the V gene TRBV2; D gene unclear. Trimming took off 7 bases at V and 9 bases at J, with 7 bases between the two ends. CDR1 and CDR2 (germline): SNHLY, FYNNEI. The CDR3 is 10 amino acids. CDR3 bases: TGTGCCAGCAACGGGTTTGAGCAGTTCTTC. As protein: CASNGFEQFF.

In regard to this clone: This same CDR3 is encoded by further DNA sequences in the sample. The CDR3 sequence: CSAYRETQYF. The CDR3 nucleotides read TGCAGTGCTTACAGGGAGACCCAGTACTTC. V gene TRBV20-1 combines with J gene TRBJ2-5; TRBD1 might be the D (5 bases). The CDR3 sequence is 10 residues long. Germline lookup yields CDR1 DFQATT and CDR2 SNEGSKA (reference sequence). V was clipped by 5 bases and J by 5 bases, with 6 bases between them.

Comment on this clone: Other DNA sequences within the sample encode an identical CDR3. The rearrangement uses TRBV9 and TRBJ2-1, with TRBD2 matching 8 bases. After removal of 0 bases from V and 2 bases from J, the junction contained 1 base not matched to a gene. CDR1 and CDR2 (germline): SGDLS, YYNGEE. The CDR3 sequence is 15 residues long. The CDR3 sequence: CASSVAGGTYNEQFF. As DNA, the CDR3 is TGTGCCAGCAGCGTAGCGGGGGGGACCTACAATGAGCAGTTCTTC. Full variable domain (missing parts from reference TRBV9 and TRBJ2-1): DSGVTQTPKHLITATGQRVTLRCSPRSGDLSVYWYQQSLDQGLQFLIQYYNGEERAKGNILERFSAQQFPDLHSELNLSSLELGDSALYFCASSVAGGTYNEQFFGPGTRLTVL.

This chain joins TRBV30 and TRBJ2-1; possibly TRBD2 for D (5 bases). Trimming pared 4 bases from V and 10 bases from J, leaving 14 bases between. Per the germline V gene, CDR1 is GTSNPN and CDR2 is SVGIG (reference sequence). The CDR3 is 12 amino acids. The CDR3 region is CAWNDVGGEQFF. CDR3 nucleotide sequence: TGTGCCTGGAACGATGTAGGCGGGGAGCAGTTCTTC.

This clone occurred a few times. The rearrangement joins TRBV25-1 to TRBJ2-6, with TRBD1 matching 7 bases. The CDR3 consists of 17 residues. The germline gives CDR1 MGHDK, CDR2 SYGVNS. The V and J ends lost 4 bases and 0 bases, in that order; junction bases with no gene match: 6. The CDR3 DNA is TGTGCCAGCAGTGGGCAGGGGGTGAACTCTGGGGCCAACGTCCTGACTTTC. The encoded protein is CASSGQGVNSGANVLTF.